This T cell receptor beta chain was captured by sequencing in a study of PD-L1 blockade in urothelial cancer. Looking at the study overall: Samples of blood were analyzed 3 weeks (second dose) and 6 weeks after treatment start. T cells numbered a median of approximately 130,000 in the blood samples.

Per patient, between 1 and 8 samples were collected at pretreatment and on-treatment time points. V trimming: 6 bases; J trimming: 5 bases; junction bases outside the gene matches: 11. Germline V gene sequence: CDR1 SEHNR, CDR2 FQNEAQ (reference sequence). The CDR3 is 16 amino acids. Clones were sequenced by immunoSEQ multiplex PCR, and TCRdb holds only the in-frame ones, with some missing. The data show about 52,000 clones, 70% to 80% seen once. This specimen was PBMCs, taken around atezolizumab (anti-PD-L1) treatment. J is TRBJ2-1 and V is TRBV7-9, with 9 bases matching TRBD1. This clonotype originated in a man aged 65 to 85 with urothelial cancer. This chain's CDR3 is CASRSDRDRVNNEQFF. In nucleotides, the CDR3 is TGTGCCAGCAGATCGGACCGGGACAGGGTGAACAATGAGCAGTTCTTC.